These 29 T cell receptor beta chains were sequenced from one sample in a study of T cell responses to AZD1222 COVID-19 vaccine. Only in-frame clones appear in the TCRdb table, and some are missing; sequencing was by immunoSEQ multiplex PCR. The sample contains 75,000 to 90,000 clones, 70% to 90% of which appear only once. The starting material was peripheral blood, obtained on day 0 of AZD1222 vaccination. These receptors were collected from an adult in good health.

This chain uses TRBV5-1 with TRBJ2-5, with TRBD2 as a possible D gene (6 bases). This CDR3 has 16 residues. The germline gives CDR1 SGHRS, CDR2 YFSETQ. V lost 0 bases and J lost 3, with 15 bases in between. CDR3 sequence: CASSLGNSGTEETQYF. The DNA for the CDR3 is TGCGCCAGCAGCTTGGGAAATAGCGGAACCGAAGAGACCCAGTACTTC.

The V and J genes are TRBV18 and TRBJ1-5; D remains unclear. V gave up 3 bases and J gave up 4 bases, with 7 bases separating them. The germline V gene has CDR1 KGHSH and CDR2 LQKENI. The CDR3 has 13 residues. The CDR3 bases are TGTGCCAGCTCACCCCAGCAAAATCAGCCCCAGCATTTT. Translation gives CASSPQQNQPQHF. Filled out from reference TRBV18 and TRBJ1-5, the complete variable domain reads NAGVMQNPRHLVRRRGQEARLRCSPMKGHSHVYWYRQLPEEGLKFMVYLQKENIIDESGMPKERFSAEFPKEGPSILRIQQVVRGDSAAYFCASSPQQNQPQHFGDGTRLSIL.

This chain uses TRBV5-1 with TRBJ2-3, with 8 positions matching TRBD2. V dropped 3 bases and J dropped 5; count of bases not matched to a gene: 5. The CDR3 runs 14 residues. The germline V gene has CDR1 SGHRS and CDR2 YFSETQ. The CDR3 is CASSWGLGRDTQYF. In DNA, the CDR3 is TGCGCCAGCAGCTGGGGACTAGGACGAGATACGCAGTATTTT.

The chain uses TRBV5-1 and TRBJ2-7; tentatively, D is TRBD1 (6 bases). Between the trimmed V and J ends, which lost 2 bases and 0 bases, there was a span of 9 bases. Germline CDR1 reads SGHRS; CDR2 reads YFSETQ. There are 14 residues in the CDR3. CDR3 nucleotides: TGCGCCAGCAGCTTTGAGGACAGCTCCTACGAGCAGTACTTC. Protein sequence: CASSFEDSSYEQYF.

V and J are TRBV7-9 and TRBJ1-2; no reliable D call. The germline CDR1 and CDR2 sequences are SEHNR and FQNEAQ (reference sequence). Trimming took 1 base from V and 4 from J, leaving 10 bases between them. The length of the CDR3 is 14 residues. The CDR3 protein is CASSLGNSFYGYTF. CDR3 DNA: TGTGCCAGCAGCTTAGGGAACAGCTTCTATGGCTACACCTTC.

The chain has TRBV9 and TRBJ2-4; maybe TRBD1 (5 bases). Between the trimmed V and J ends, which lost 3 bases and 7 bases, there was a span of 23 bases. Germline CDR1 and CDR2: SGDLS and YYNGEE. The CDR3 extends over 17 amino acids. CDR3 residues: CASSARGMGQGSNIQYF. The CDR3 DNA reads TGTGCCAGCAGCGCTCGAGGAATGGGTCAGGGCTCCAACATTCAGTACTTC.

This clone showed up just a few times. The gene calls are TRBV12-3 or TRBV12-4 and TRBJ2-7; D possibly corresponds to TRBD2 (6 bases). The V gene lost 4 bases and the J gene lost 6 bases, with 13 bases spanning the gap. The CDR3 is made up of 13 amino acids. CDR3 in DNA: TGTGCCAGCAGTTCCTCCGGGGGAAGCGAGCAGTACTTC. Translating gives CASSSSGGSEQYF.

The gene calls are TRBV11-3 and TRBJ2-5, with D possibly being TRBD1 (7 bases). The CDR3 loop spans 15 amino acids. Germline values: CDR1 SGHNT, CDR2 YENEEA. With 5 bases removed from V and 0 bases from J, the gap between germline ends came to 13 bases. The CDR3 spells CASSPGGTNQETQYF. CDR3 bases: TGTGCCAGCAGCCCAGGGGGGACGAACCAAGAGACCCAGTACTTC.

V usage is TRBV5-6 and J usage is TRBJ1-1, with 8 bases aligning to TRBD1. V lost 4 bases, J lost 4 bases, and 6 bases stayed unmatched. Germline CDR1 reads SGHDT; CDR2 reads YYEEEE. CDR3 length: 14 amino acids. The CDR3 loop is CASSPDRVSTEAFF. The CDR3 bases are TGTGCCAGCAGCCCGGACAGGGTTAGCACTGAAGCTTTCTTT.

J is TRBJ1-3 and V is TRBV5-1; D is undetermined. V shed 2 bases and J shed 0 bases, with 9 bases lying between them. The CDR3 loop spans 15 amino acids. Germline V gene lookup returns CDR1 SGHRS and CDR2 YFSETQ. CDR3 region: CASSFGESSGNTIYF. The CDR3 coding sequence is TGCGCCAGCAGCTTCGGGGAAAGCTCTGGAAACACCATATATTTT.

The J gene is TRBJ2-7, the V gene TRBV21-1; the D segment call TRBD1 is taken from the table without a DNA check. TRBV21-1 counts as a pseudogene. There are 16 residues in the CDR3. Here the CDR3 reads CASSIDPGQGISEQYF. The CDR3 DNA follows: TGTGCCAGCAGCATAGACCCGGGACAGGGAATAAGCGAGCAGTACTTC.

V is TRBV4-2 and J is TRBJ1-6; D is ambiguous. V shed 0 bases and J shed 13 bases, with 16 bases lying between them. CDR1 and CDR2 from the germline V gene are LGHNA and YNFKEQ. This CDR3 comprises 15 residues. CDR3 sequence: CASSQDYPGPRPLHF. In DNA form, the CDR3 reads TGTGCCAGCAGCCAAGACTACCCGGGCCCTCGGCCCCTCCACTTT.

The chain uses TRBV3-1 (or the pseudogene TRBV3-2) and TRBJ2-3; D is uncertain. CDR3 size: 11 residues. The germline CDR1 and CDR2 sequences are LGHDT and YNNKEL (reference sequence). Between the trimmed V and J ends, which lost 7 bases and 5 bases, there was a span of 7 bases. CDR3 region: CASIGEDTQYF. CDR3 sequence (DNA): TGTGCCAGCATTGGAGAAGATACGCAGTATTTT.

The chain couples TRBV6-7 to TRBJ1-5; D is uncertain. TRBV6-7 qualifies as an ORF whose function is uncertain. The V gene lost 8 bases and the J gene lost 4 bases, with 18 bases spanning the gap. The CDR3 is 15 residues long. The CDR3 nucleotides are TGTGCCAGCCCCCGTGCGGCACGGATGAATCAGCCCCAGCATTTT. This encodes CASPRAARMNQPQHF.

V is TRBV7-2 and J is TRBJ2-1; the D gene could be TRBD1 or TRBD2 (5 bases each). Germline assignment: CDR1 SGHTA and CDR2 FQGNSA. This CDR3 comprises 14 residues. V lost 9 bases and J lost 8, with 20 bases in between. CDR3 residues: CASRRRSRGDEQFF. In nucleotides, the CDR3 is TGTGCCAGTAGAAGACGGTCCCGGGGCGATGAGCAGTTCTTC.

The chain is built from TRBV6-2 or TRBV6-3 and TRBJ1-1, with TRBD1 as a possible D gene (5 bases). The CDR3 has 14 amino acids. V was trimmed by 4 bases and J by 8 bases, leaving 17 bases between them. CDR1 and CDR2 from the germline V gene are MNHEY and SVGEGT. CDR3 in DNA: TGTGCCAGCAGTTCCCGGCAGGGAGGGATCGAAGCTTTCTTT. Its translation: CASSSRQGGIEAFF.

The rearrangement links TRBV7-2 to TRBJ2-7; D may match TRBD1 or TRBD2 (5 bases each). The CDR3 runs to 14 residues. Germline V CDR1 and CDR2: SGHTA, FQGNSA. The ends were cut back, 2 bases at V and 2 bases at J, with 10 bases in the middle. CDR3 sequence: CASSLPPGPYEQYF. The CDR3 nucleotides are TGTGCCAGCAGCTTACCGCCGGGACCCTACGAGCAGTACTTC.

The J gene is TRBJ2-6, the V gene TRBV18; tentative D call: TRBD2 (6 bases). Per the germline V gene, CDR1 is KGHSH and CDR2 is LQKENI. Trimming removed 3 bases at V and 4 bases at J, with 22 bases between. This CDR3 is built from 19 residues. CDR3 DNA sequence: TGTGCCAGCTCACCGATGTACGGGGCGGAGGGGTCCGGGGCCAACGTCCTGACTTTC. It is translated as CASSPMYGAEGSGANVLTF.

V is TRBV4-1 and J is TRBJ2-5, with D uncertain. Trimming took off 4 bases at V and 6 bases at J, with 15 bases between the two ends. This CDR3 region has 14 residues. Germline V gene data show CDR1 as MGHRA and CDR2 as YSYEKL. For the CDR3, the DNA is TGCGCCAGCAGCCTTACAGAGGCCGCGAAGACCCAGTACTTC. As protein: CASSLTEAAKTQYF.

The chain combines TRBV4-3 with TRBJ2-1, with 10 nucleotides matching TRBD1. Germline assignment: CDR1 LGHNA and CDR2 YSLEER. CDR3 length: 15 residues. The ends lost 4 bases at V and 7 bases at J; junction bases unmatched: 7. The CDR3 coding sequence is TGCGCCAGCAGCCCGGGACAGGGGATCGGAAATGAGCAGTTCTTC. The encoded protein is CASSPGQGIGNEQFF.

The chain recombines TRBV7-3 with TRBJ1-1; D uncertain. The germline V gene encodes CDR1 SGHTA and CDR2 FQGTGA. V dropped 4 bases and J dropped 10 bases, with 16 bases sitting between them. The length of the CDR3 is 13 residues. This CDR3 is CASSYRLDSGAFF. Written as DNA, the CDR3 is TGTGCCAGCAGCTACCGGTTGGATAGCGGAGCTTTCTTT.

The chain combines TRBV7-9 with TRBJ2-4; possibly TRBD1 or TRBD2 for D (5 bases each). The CDR3 has 15 amino acids. Germline CDR1 SEHNR, CDR2 FQNEAQ (reference sequence). Trimming cost V 2 bases and J 0 bases, with 8 bases left between them. The CDR3 loop reads CASSLTGGAKNIQYF. CDR3 bases: TGTGCCAGCAGCTTAACAGGAGGAGCCAAAAACATTCAGTACTTC.

The chain couples TRBV5-1 to TRBJ1-1; 7 bases are shared with TRBD1. The CDR3 is made up of 14 amino acids. CDR1 is SGHRS and CDR2 is YFSETQ in the germline V gene. J lost 7 bases, V lost 7 bases, and 13 bases had no gene match. The CDR3 spells CASSSGQRTGEAFF. The CDR3 bases are TGCGCCAGCTCCTCGGGACAGCGAACAGGTGAAGCTTTCTTT.

The sample holds one count of this clone. This chain connects TRBV4-3 to TRBJ1-2, with D possibly being TRBD1 (6 bases). The CDR3 covers 16 residues. V was pared by 0 bases and J by 10 bases, with 21 bases between. Per the germline V gene, CDR1 is LGHNA and CDR2 is YSLEER. CDR3 loop: CASSQEPLGQNSDYTF. CDR3 sequence (DNA): TGCGCCAGCAGCCAAGAGCCCTTAGGACAGAATTCCGACTACACCTTC.

The rearrangement uses TRBV7-9 and TRBJ2-5, with 7 bases matching TRBD2. Germline-derived CDR1 and CDR2 are SEHNR and FQNEAQ (reference sequence). The CDR3 has 15 residues. The ends lost 5 bases at V and 7 bases at J; junction bases unmatched: 13. The CDR3 sequence: CASSPRASGQGTQYF. CDR3 bases: TGTGCCAGCAGCCCCAGAGCTAGCGGCCAGGGGACCCAGTACTTC.

The V and J genes are TRBV7-3 and TRBJ1-3; no firm D call. V was pared by 2 bases and J by 2 bases, with 10 bases between. CDR1 and CDR2 (germline): SGHTA, FQGTGA. The CDR3 length is 15 residues. CDR3 sequence reads: CASSLEQSAGNTIYF. The CDR3 DNA reads as TGTGCCAGCAGCTTAGAACAATCGGCTGGAAACACCATATATTTT.

This chain connects TRBV6-4 to TRBJ2-3, with TRBD2 matching 8 bases. Germline CDR1 reads MRHNA; CDR2 reads SNTAGT. Germline trimming cut 6 bases from V and 5 bases from J; bases unmatched to any gene: 10. The CDR3 runs to 15 residues. The CDR3: CASSVSGGQVDTQYF. The CDR3, as DNA: TGTGCCAGCAGCGTAAGCGGGGGCCAGGTAGATACGCAGTATTTT.

The chain carries TRBV4-3 and TRBJ1-1; D gene uncertain. Germline loops: CDR1 LGHNA, CDR2 YSLEER. V was clipped by 3 bases and J by 0 bases, with 8 bases between them. The CDR3 loop spans 14 amino acids. CDR3 DNA sequence: TGCGCCAGCAGCCACGAACTTATGAACACTGAAGCTTTCTTT. This sequence encodes CASSHELMNTEAFF.

This chain uses TRBV30 with TRBJ2-2; 8 nucleotides match TRBD1. Germline V gene data show CDR1 as GTSNPN and CDR2 as SVGIG (reference sequence). The CDR3 sequence is 15 residues long. The V segment lost 5 bases and the J segment 6 bases; nucleotides outside the gene matches: 11. In nucleotides, the CDR3 is TGTGCCTGGGTTCCGGGACAGGTCTTCCCCGGGGAGCTGTTTTTT. This gives the protein CAWVPGQVFPGELFF.